One sample yielded the 32 T cell receptor beta chains listed below, sequenced in a study of shared clonotypes between healthy human individuals. Profiling relied on immunoSEQ multiplex PCR, and the TCRdb table lists in-frame clones only, not all of them. This sample has about 2.1 million clones, with just over 90% found just once. CD45RO-negative, CCR7-positively selected cells formed the naive CD8 fraction, excluding terminally differentiated effector memory CD45RA+ cells. The sequenced sample consisted of naive CD8+ T cells from PBMCs. The receptors were gathered from a man younger than 30 in good health. Some clones in this sample may be carry-over from other donors' samples.

The rearrangement links TRBV10-3 to TRBJ2-7, with no clear D. V was pared by 4 bases and J by 2 bases, with 9 bases between. Germline CDR1 reads ENHRY; CDR2 reads SYGVKD. This CDR3 contains 13 residues. The CDR3 here is CAISVGEPYEQYF. The CDR3 nucleotides read TGTGCCATCAGTGTCGGAGAGCCCTACGAGCAGTACTTC.

This chain connects TRBV7-8 to TRBJ2-1; 7 bases agree with TRBD2. Germline CDR1 SGHVS, CDR2 FQNEAQ. V shed 4 bases and J 6 bases; nucleotides not matched to a gene: 6. This CDR3 spans 14 amino acids. The chain's CDR3 is CASSSTGGFNEQFF. The CDR3 DNA sequence: TGTGCCAGCAGCTCGACGGGGGGATTCAATGAGCAGTTCTTC.

This chain links TRBV19 with TRBJ2-7; D is ambiguous. Trimming stripped 3 bases from V and 4 bases from J, with 10 bases between. Germline lookup yields CDR1 LNHDA and CDR2 SQIVND (reference sequence). The CDR3 extends over 13 amino acids. The CDR3 region is CASSIGFEYEQYF. The CDR3 nucleotides are TGTGCCAGTAGTATTGGGTTCGAGTACGAGCAGTACTTC.

V is TRBV7-2 and J is TRBJ2-1, with TRBD1 identical over 11 bases. The CDR3 is 16 residues long. Looked up from germline, CDR1 is SGHTA and CDR2 is FQGNSA. V was clipped by 5 bases and J by 0 bases; unmatched bases: 3. The CDR3 reads CASSLGTGGSYNEQFF. The CDR3 DNA follows: TGTGCCAGCAGCCTCGGGACAGGGGGCTCCTACAATGAGCAGTTCTTC.

This clone was counted a single time. V usage is TRBV10-3 and J usage is TRBJ2-7; 9 bases fit TRBD1. Trimming at V came to 8 bases and at J to 5 bases, leaving 4 bases not matched to a gene. CDR1 ENHRY and CDR2 SYGVKD come from the germline V gene. The CDR3 loop spans 12 amino acids. This CDR3 is CAIGTGSDEQYF. Here the CDR3 DNA reads TGTGCCATCGGGACAGGGTCGGACGAGCAGTACTTC.

The rearrangement links TRBV27 to TRBJ2-6; no reliable D call. Germline values: CDR1 MNHEY, CDR2 SMNVEV (reference sequence). The V end was cut by 5 bases, the J end by 2 bases, with 7 bases between. The length of the CDR3 is 14 residues. The CDR3 reads CASSPIPGANVLTF. In nucleotides, the CDR3 is TGTGCCAGCAGTCCAATCCCTGGGGCCAACGTCCTGACTTTC.

In DNA form, the CDR3 reads TGTGCCAGCAGCGTAGGGTTAGCGGGATGGGGTACAGATACGCAGTATTTT. It is translated as CASSVGLAGWGTDTQYF. The V gene is TRBV9, the J gene TRBJ2-3, with TRBD2 matching 8 bases. Unmatched junction bases numbered 9, after V lost 0 bases and J lost 3 bases. The V gene's germline CDR1 is SGDLS and CDR2 YYNGEE. The length of the CDR3 is 17 residues.

This chain uses TRBV29-1 with TRBJ2-2; 7 bases line up with TRBD2. This CDR3 has 16 residues. The V gene end was trimmed by 7 bases and the J gene end by 1 base; junction bases not matched to a gene: 12. Germline V CDR1 and CDR2: SQVTM, ANQGSEA. The DNA of the CDR3 is TGCAGCGCCATATACACGGGGAGGGGGAACACCGGGGAGCTGTTTTTT. Protein product: CSAIYTGRGNTGELFF.

CDR3 sequence: CASSSFRSSYNEQFF. In DNA, the CDR3 is TGTGCCAGCAGCTCCTTCCGGAGCTCCTACAATGAGCAGTTCTTC. This chain uses TRBV7-3 with TRBJ2-1; D is unclear. The CDR3 sequence is 15 residues long. The ends were cut back, 4 bases at V and 0 bases at J, with 10 bases in the middle. Germline V lookup: CDR1 SGHTA, CDR2 FQGTGA. Full variable domain (remainder filled in from reference TRBV7-3 and TRBJ2-1): GAGVSQTPSNKVTEKGKYVELRCDPISGHTALYWYRQSLGQGPEFLIYFQGTGAADDSGLPNDRFFAVRPEGSVSTLKIQRTERGDSAVYLCASSSFRSSYNEQFFGPGTRLTVL.

This clone has just one count. This rearrangement joins TRBV13 to TRBJ2-4; 7 bases are shared with TRBD1. CDR1 is PRHDT and CDR2 is FYEKMQ in the germline V gene (reference sequence). Trimming removed 8 bases from V and 4 bases from J; junction bases left unmatched: 2. CDR3 length equals 12 residues. The CDR3 region has the DNA TGTGCCAGCGGGACAGTTAAAAACATTCAGTACTTC. Encoded protein: CASGTVKNIQYF. The full variable domain, with the rest looked up from reference TRBV13 and TRBJ2-4, is AAGVIQSPRHLIKEKRETATLKCYPIPRHDTVYWYQQGPGQDPQFLISFYEKMQSDKGSIPDRFSAQQFSDYHSELNMSSLELGDSALYFCASGTVKNIQYFGAGTRLSVL.

The DNA of the CDR3 is TGTGCCAGCAGCCCCCTAGCGGGACCCTACAATGAGCAGTTCTTC. This sequence encodes CASSPLAGPYNEQFF. The chain employs TRBV27 and TRBJ2-1; 9 positions match TRBD2. This CDR3 contains 15 residues. Germline loops: CDR1 MNHEY, CDR2 SMNVEV (reference sequence). V was pared by 6 bases and J by 2 bases, with 5 bases of the junction left unmatched.

This clone was found a few times. The gene calls are TRBV21-1 and TRBJ1-5; the table's D call TRBD1 went unverified against the DNA. TRBV21-1 is noted as a pseudogene. The CDR3 is made up of 16 amino acids. The CDR3 bases are TGTGCCAGCAGCCACTACCTACAGGGGGCGCGGCAGCCCCAGCATTTT. It is translated as CASSHYLQGARQPQHF.

The V gene is TRBV5-8, the J gene TRBJ2-7; the D gene is possibly TRBD2 (5 bases). Trimming shortened V by 2 bases and J by 2 bases, and 11 bases separated the two germline ends. CDR1 SGHTS and CDR2 YDEGEE come from the germline V gene. The CDR3 extends over 14 amino acids. This CDR3 is CASSLGPGTYEQYF. CDR3 coding DNA: TGTGCCAGCAGCTTAGGACCCGGGACCTACGAGCAGTACTTC.

The CDR3 loop is CASSPDLREINEQFF. CDR3 DNA: TGTGCCAGCAGCCCCGACTTGCGGGAGATAAATGAGCAGTTCTTC. J is TRBJ2-1 and V is TRBV9; 7 nucleotides match TRBD2. The length of the CDR3 is 15 residues. Germline V gene sequence: CDR1 SGDLS, CDR2 YYNGEE. V lost 4 bases and J lost 7; bases outside the gene matches: 11.

The V and J genes are TRBV27 and TRBJ2-1, with TRBD1 identical over 7 bases. Germline trimming cut 2 bases from V and 4 bases from J; bases unmatched to any gene: 5. Germline lookup yields CDR1 MNHEY and CDR2 SMNVEV (reference sequence). The CDR3 runs 15 residues. The CDR3: CASSLPPGQYNEQFF. The CDR3 nucleotides are TGTGCCAGCAGTTTACCCCCGGGACAGTACAATGAGCAGTTCTTC.

The rearrangement links TRBV9 to TRBJ1-4; D remains ambiguous. This CDR3 is built from 17 residues. CDR1 and CDR2 from the germline V gene are SGDLS and YYNGEE. Trimming left V 0 bases short and J 8 bases short, with 20 bases between. In DNA, the CDR3 is TGTGCCAGCAGCGTAGGGGTTGGGTCGGCCGGAGAGGAAAAACTGTTTTTT. Its translation is CASSVGVGSAGEEKLFF.

With respect to this clone: The identical CDR3 is also encoded by other nucleotide sequences in the sample. The V gene is TRBV9, the J gene TRBJ1-3; D perhaps matches TRBD1 (6 bases). There are 15 residues in the CDR3. V dropped 0 bases and J dropped 4 bases, with 11 bases sitting between them. Germline V gene sequence: CDR1 SGDLS, CDR2 YYNGEE. CDR3 residues: CASSVGGGRGNTIYF. For the CDR3, the DNA is TGTGCCAGCAGCGTAGGAGGGGGGAGAGGAAACACCATATATTTT.

Only a few counts were recorded for this clone. The rearrangement uses TRBV4-3 and TRBJ1-1; possibly TRBD1 for D (5 bases). The V gene lost 0 bases and the J gene lost 0 bases, with 11 bases spanning the gap. The CDR3 totals 16 residues. The germline V gene has CDR1 LGHNA and CDR2 YSLEER. In DNA form, the CDR3 reads TGCGCCAGCAGCCAAGACATCGACAGAGTGAACACTGAAGCTTTCTTT. Its translation: CASSQDIDRVNTEAFF.

V gene TRBV19 combines with J gene TRBJ2-4; D unclear. The germline V gene has CDR1 LNHDA and CDR2 SQIVND (reference sequence). The CDR3 loop spans 12 amino acids. Trimming stripped 6 bases from V and 10 bases from J, with 13 bases between. The CDR3 loop is CASSGLDLIQYF. The CDR3 DNA reads as TGTGCCAGTAGCGGGCTTGACTTGATTCAGTACTTC.

The genes are TRBV19 and TRBJ2-2; TRBD1 matches 8 bases. The CDR3 length is 12 residues. Germline trimming cut 9 bases from V and 6 bases from J; bases unmatched to any gene: 3. From germline, CDR1 is LNHDA and CDR2 SQIVND (reference sequence). The CDR3 is CASSTGAGELFF. In nucleotides, the CDR3 is TGTGCCAGCTCGACAGGGGCCGGGGAGCTGTTTTTT.

The gene calls are TRBV4-1 and TRBJ2-1; no firm D call. Deletions cut 3 bases from V and 1 base from J, with 10 bases between. The CDR3 covers 15 residues. In germline, CDR1 is MGHRA, CDR2 YSYEKL. The CDR3 DNA is TGCGCCAGCAGCCATCAAGCCATATCCTACAATGAGCAGTTCTTC. Translating gives CASSHQAISYNEQFF.

This clone was counted a few times. Other DNA sequences in the sample encode the same CDR3. The V gene is TRBV4-1, the J gene TRBJ1-1; D is unclear. V gave up 3 bases and J gave up 4 bases, with 3 bases separating them. The CDR3 length is 11 residues. Germline V gives CDR1 MGHRA, CDR2 YSYEKL. CDR3 sequence: CASSQGTEAFF. The CDR3 region has the DNA TGCGCCAGCAGCCAGGGCACTGAAGCTTTCTTT.

The rearrangement joins TRBV5-1 to TRBJ2-7, with 12 positions matching TRBD1. Germline V gene data show CDR1 as SGHRS and CDR2 as YFSETQ. J gave up 4 bases and V 3 bases, and 8 bases lay outside the gene matches. There are 16 residues in the CDR3. The CDR3 loop is CASSSGTGGSGYEQYF. The CDR3 DNA follows: TGCGCCAGCAGCTCCGGGACAGGGGGCAGTGGGTACGAGCAGTACTTC.

The chain couples TRBV7-9 to TRBJ2-7; 11 bases align to TRBD1. Trimming took 2 bases from V and 4 from J; bases not matched to a gene: 7. CDR3 length: 16 residues. CDR1 is SEHNR, CDR2 FQNEAQ, per germline (reference sequence). In DNA form, the CDR3 reads TGTGCCAGCAGCTTAACTGGGACAGGGGGTCCTTACGAGCAGTACTTC. Translation gives CASSLTGTGGPYEQYF.

The V and J genes are TRBV7-9 and TRBJ1-4, with 8 bases lining up with TRBD1. V trimming: 5 bases; J trimming: 15 bases; junction bases outside the gene matches: 8. Germline loops: CDR1 SEHNR, CDR2 FQNEAQ (reference sequence). There are 12 residues in the CDR3. CDR3 loop: CASSERQGMMFF. The CDR3 DNA reads TGTGCCAGCAGCGAGAGACAGGGGATGATGTTTTTT.

The rearrangement uses TRBV27 and TRBJ2-7; TRBD1 matches 12 bases. The CDR3 extends over 15 amino acids. V gave up 4 bases and J gave up 2 bases; unmatched junction bases: 3. The germline CDR1 and CDR2 sequences are MNHEY and SMNVEV (reference sequence). CDR3 amino acids: CASSSWDRGPYEQYF. The CDR3 DNA follows: TGTGCCAGCAGTTCTTGGGACAGGGGGCCCTACGAGCAGTACTTC.

Of note for this clone: Distinct nucleotide sequences in the sample also encode this CDR3. The gene calls are TRBV27 and TRBJ2-5; D might be TRBD1 or TRBD2, each matching 6 bases. With 3 bases removed from V and 5 bases from J, the gap between germline ends came to 10 bases. There are 13 residues in the CDR3. In germline, CDR1 is MNHEY, CDR2 SMNVEV (reference sequence). The CDR3 sequence is CASSFGGAETQYF. The CDR3 DNA reads as TGTGCCAGCAGTTTCGGGGGCGCGGAGACCCAGTACTTC.

V is TRBV4-3 and J is TRBJ1-4, with D hard to call. The CDR3 consists of 13 residues. V dropped 0 bases and J dropped 15 bases, with 14 bases sitting between them. Germline CDR1 is LGHNA and CDR2 is YSLEER. CDR3: CASSQEGPNELFF. The CDR3 DNA reads as TGCGCCAGCAGCCAAGAGGGTCCGAATGAGTTGTTTTTT.

This rearrangement joins TRBV5-1 to TRBJ1-5; the D gene is possibly TRBD1 (6 bases). Trimming stripped 3 bases from V and 9 bases from J, with 31 bases between. Germline assignment: CDR1 SGHRS and CDR2 YFSETQ. The CDR3 extends over 19 amino acids. For the CDR3, the DNA is TGCGCCAGCAGCTCTCCACCTCCTAGGACAGCGGCGTGGGGGGGGCCCCAGCATTTT. Translation: CASSSPPPRTAAWGGPQHF.

V is TRBV29-1 and J is TRBJ2-1, with 9 bases fitting TRBD2. The V segment lost 0 bases and the J segment 0 bases; nucleotides outside the gene matches: 6. CDR3 size: 17 residues. The germline V gene encodes CDR1 SQVTM and CDR2 ANQGSEA. CDR3 sequence: CSVEDWSGGSSYNEQFF. The CDR3, as DNA: TGCAGCGTTGAAGATTGGAGCGGGGGGAGCTCCTACAATGAGCAGTTCTTC.

CDR3: CASSTPTGILSSYNEQFF. The CDR3 DNA sequence: TGCGCCAGCAGCACACCTACGGGGATCCTTAGCTCCTACAATGAGCAGTTCTTC. The chain joins TRBV5-1 to TRBJ2-1; the D gene is possibly TRBD2 (5 bases). The CDR3 spans 18 residues. V gave up 4 bases and J gave up 0 bases, with 20 bases separating them. Germline CDR1 SGHRS, CDR2 YFSETQ. Full variable domain (missing parts from reference TRBV5-1 and TRBJ2-1): KAGVTQTPRYLIKTRGQQVTLSCSPISGHRSVSWYQQTPGQGLQFLFEYFSETQRNKGNFPGRFSGRQFSNSRSEMNVSTLELGDSALYLCASSTPTGILSSYNEQFFGPGTRLTVL.

V usage is TRBV5-1 and J usage is TRBJ2-2; no clear D. Per germline, CDR1 SGHRS and CDR2 YFSETQ. CDR3 length equals 13 residues. Between the trimmed V and J ends, which lost 5 bases and 7 bases, there was a span of 12 bases. The CDR3 region has the DNA TGCGCCAGCAGTTCCTCTGGTAACGGGGAGCTGTTTTTT. It specifies CASSSSGNGELFF.